Below, 4 T cell receptor beta chains from the same sample are listed, as sequenced in a study of T cell clonality in common variable immunodeficiency. Repertoires were generated with immunoSEQ multiplex PCR, while TCRdb's copy carries only in-frame clones and drops some. Altogether about 64,000 clones were found in the sample, and no singletons occur. Sequences were obtained from peripheral blood mononuclear cells. These receptors were collected from a person between 18 and 75 years old in good health.

This clone was counted many times. The read terminates 3 residues ahead of where the CDR3 ends, so the germline J gene completes it. The rearrangement joins TRBV12-3 or TRBV12-4 to TRBJ2-7; possible D gene TRBD2, 6 bases. Trimming left V 7 bases short and J 4 bases short, with 20 bases between. This CDR3 spans 15 amino acids. CDR3 region: CASNLGDWTPYEQYF. Partial CDR3 DNA: TGTGCCAGCAACCTGGGGGACTGGACACCTTACGAG.

This clone was counted at least ten times. The read falls 3 residues short of the CDR3 end, and the missing part is taken from the germline J gene. J is TRBJ1-2 and V is TRBV7-6; 7 positions agree with TRBD1. Trimming cost V 5 bases and J 6 bases; bases outside gene matches: 9. In germline, CDR1 is SGHVS, CDR2 FNYEAQ. This CDR3 contains 14 residues. The CDR3 bases that were read are TGTGCCAGCAGCGACGCGACAGGGCTTGATGGC. As protein: CASSDATGLDG. The whole CDR3 reads CASSDATGLDGYTF.

This clone has a count of ten or more. The read is 3 residues too short to cover the CDR3 end, so that end is filled in from the germline J gene. This chain connects TRBV10-1 to TRBJ1-6, with 10 nucleotides matching TRBD1. The CDR3 is 14 amino acids. The germline V gene has CDR1 WNHNN and CDR2 SYGVQD (reference sequence). The V segment lost 6 bases and the J segment 6 bases; nucleotides outside the gene matches: 2. The part of the CDR3 DNA that was read is TGCGCCAGCAGCCGGGACAGGGGTAATTCACCC. This translates into CASSRDRGNSP. The full-length CDR3 reads as CASSRDRGNSPLHF.

This clone showed up many times. The read terminates 3 residues ahead of where the CDR3 ends, so the germline J gene completes it. The rearrangement links TRBV2 to TRBJ2-5; the match to TRBD1 covers 10 bases. This CDR3 has 15 amino acids. V shed 6 bases, J shed 4 bases, and the junction held 8 bases outside the gene matches. Germline CDR1 SNHLY, CDR2 FYNNEI. This CDR3 reads CASRVPGQGIETQYF. The DNA read from the CDR3 is TGTGCCAGCAGAGTCCCGGGACAGGGGATAGAGACC.